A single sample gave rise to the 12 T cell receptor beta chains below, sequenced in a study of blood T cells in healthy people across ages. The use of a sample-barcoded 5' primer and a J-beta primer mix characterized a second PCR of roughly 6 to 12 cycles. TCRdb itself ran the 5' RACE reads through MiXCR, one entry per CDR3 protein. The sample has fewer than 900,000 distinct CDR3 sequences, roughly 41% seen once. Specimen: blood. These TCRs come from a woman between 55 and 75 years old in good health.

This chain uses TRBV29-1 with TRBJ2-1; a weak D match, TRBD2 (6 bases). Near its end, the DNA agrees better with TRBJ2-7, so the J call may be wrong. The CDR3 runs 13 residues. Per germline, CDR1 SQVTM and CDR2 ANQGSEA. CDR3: CSVDTRGCNEQYF. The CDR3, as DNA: TGCAGCGTTGATACACGGGGGTGCAATGAGCAGTACTTC.

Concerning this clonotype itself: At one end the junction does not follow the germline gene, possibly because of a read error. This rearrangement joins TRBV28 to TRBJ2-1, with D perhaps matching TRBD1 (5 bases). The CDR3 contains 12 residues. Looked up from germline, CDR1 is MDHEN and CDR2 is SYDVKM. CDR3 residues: CASSPTGNKQFF. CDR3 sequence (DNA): TGTGCCAGCAGCCCAACAGGCAATAAGCAGTTCTTC.

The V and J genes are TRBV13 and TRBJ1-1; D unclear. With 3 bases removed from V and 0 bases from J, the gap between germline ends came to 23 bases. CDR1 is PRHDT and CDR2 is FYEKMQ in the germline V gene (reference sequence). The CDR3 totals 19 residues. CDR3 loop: CASSFSLTIGLRMNTEAFF. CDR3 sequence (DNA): TGTGCCAGCAGCTTTTCCTTGACTATCGGACTACGAATGAACACTGAAGCTTTCTTT.

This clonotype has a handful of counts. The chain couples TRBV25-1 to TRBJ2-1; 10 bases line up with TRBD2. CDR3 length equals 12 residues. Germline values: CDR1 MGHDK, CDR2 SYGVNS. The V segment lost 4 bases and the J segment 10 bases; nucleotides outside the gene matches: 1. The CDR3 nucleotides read TGTGCCAGCAGTGCGGGACTAGCGGAGCAGTTCTTC. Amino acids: CASSAGLAEQFF.

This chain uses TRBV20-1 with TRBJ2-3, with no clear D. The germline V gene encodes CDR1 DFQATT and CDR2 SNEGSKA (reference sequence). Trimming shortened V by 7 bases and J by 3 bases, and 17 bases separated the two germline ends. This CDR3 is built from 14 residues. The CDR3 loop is CSGFDFQLTDTQYF. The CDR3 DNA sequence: TGCAGTGGGTTCGACTTCCAACTAACAGATACGCAGTATTTT.

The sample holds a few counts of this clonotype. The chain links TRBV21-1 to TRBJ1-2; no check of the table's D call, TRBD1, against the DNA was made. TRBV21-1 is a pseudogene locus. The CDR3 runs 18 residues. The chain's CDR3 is CASSKNRDRGRANYGYTF. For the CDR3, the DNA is TGTGCCAGCAGCAAAAACCGGGACAGGGGAAGGGCTAACTATGGCTACACCTTC.

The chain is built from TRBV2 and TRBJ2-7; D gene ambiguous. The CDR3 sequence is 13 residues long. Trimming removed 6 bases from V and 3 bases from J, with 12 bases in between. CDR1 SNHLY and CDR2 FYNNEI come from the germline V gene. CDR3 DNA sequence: TGTGCCAGCAGGGCCCCCCTCAGCTACGAGCAGTACTTC. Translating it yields CASRAPLSYEQYF.

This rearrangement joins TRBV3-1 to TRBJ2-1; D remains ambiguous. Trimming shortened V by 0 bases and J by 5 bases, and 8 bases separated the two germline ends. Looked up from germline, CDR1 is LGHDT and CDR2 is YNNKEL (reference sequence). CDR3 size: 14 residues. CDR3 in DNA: TGTGCCAGCAGCCAAGAAAGCCTTGACAATGAGCAGTTCTTC. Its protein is CASSQESLDNEQFF.

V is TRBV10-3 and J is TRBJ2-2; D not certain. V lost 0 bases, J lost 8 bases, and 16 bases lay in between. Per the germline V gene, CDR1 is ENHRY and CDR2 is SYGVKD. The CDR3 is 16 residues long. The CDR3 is CAISESNRRVGGELFF. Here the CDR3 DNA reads TGTGCCATCAGTGAGTCGAATCGCCGCGTTGGGGGGGAGCTGTTTTTT.

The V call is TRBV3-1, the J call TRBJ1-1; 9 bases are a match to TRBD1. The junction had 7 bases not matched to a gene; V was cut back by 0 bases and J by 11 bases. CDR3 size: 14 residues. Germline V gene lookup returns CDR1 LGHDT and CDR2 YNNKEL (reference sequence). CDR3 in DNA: TGTGCCAGCAGCCAAGAGGGACAGGGTGCTGGGGCTTTCTTT. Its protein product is CASSQEGQGAGAFF.

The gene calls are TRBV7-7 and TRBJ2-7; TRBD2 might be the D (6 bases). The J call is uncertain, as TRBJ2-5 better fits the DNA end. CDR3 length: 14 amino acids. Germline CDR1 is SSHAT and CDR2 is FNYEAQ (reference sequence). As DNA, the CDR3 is TGTGCTAGCGGTGGGGGTAGCCGAGAAGAGACCCAGTACTTC. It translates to CASGGGSREETQYF.

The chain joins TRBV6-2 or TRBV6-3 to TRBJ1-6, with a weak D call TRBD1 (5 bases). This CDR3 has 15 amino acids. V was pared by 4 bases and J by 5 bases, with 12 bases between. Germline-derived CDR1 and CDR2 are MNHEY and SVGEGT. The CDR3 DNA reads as TGTGCCAGCAGTTGGGGGTCCATCGATAATTCACCCCTCCACTTT. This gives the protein CASSWGSIDNSPLHF.